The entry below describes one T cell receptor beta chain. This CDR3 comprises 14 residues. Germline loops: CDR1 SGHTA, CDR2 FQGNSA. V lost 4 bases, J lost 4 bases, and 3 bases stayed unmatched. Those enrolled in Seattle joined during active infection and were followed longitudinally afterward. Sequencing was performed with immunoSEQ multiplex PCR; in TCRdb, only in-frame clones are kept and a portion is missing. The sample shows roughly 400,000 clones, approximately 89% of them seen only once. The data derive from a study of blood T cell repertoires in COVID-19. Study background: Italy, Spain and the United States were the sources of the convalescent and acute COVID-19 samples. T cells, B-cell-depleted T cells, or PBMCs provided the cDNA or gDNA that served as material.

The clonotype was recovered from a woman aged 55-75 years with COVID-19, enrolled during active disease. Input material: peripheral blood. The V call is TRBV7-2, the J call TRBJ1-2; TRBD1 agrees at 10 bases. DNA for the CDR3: TGTGCCAGCAGCTCCGGGACAGGGGTCTATGGCTACACCTTC. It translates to CASSSGTGVYGYTF.